This T cell receptor (beta chain) derives from a study of cytomegalovirus exposure and HLA in healthy donors. As concerns this clone: What it recognizes is unknown.

PCR was performed using 60 Vbeta and 13 Jbeta primers. This table comes from immunoSEQ multiplex PCR, and its TCRdb copy is limited to in-frame clones, with some not included. The sample has around 280,000 clones; approximately 90% are singletons. The V gene end was trimmed by 4 bases and the J gene end by 0 bases; junction bases not matched to a gene: 7. The CDR3 extends over 15 amino acids. Germline assignment: CDR1 SGDLS and CDR2 YYNGEE. Findings and limits, study-wide: Earlier analysis yielded a pattern in which most TCR beta V segments were productive about 90% or about 30% of the time.

V usage is TRBV9 and J usage is TRBJ2-7; 7 nucleotides match TRBD1. This sequence originates from a woman aged 18 to 35 in good health and CMV-seronegative. Source material: PBMCs. The CDR3 sequence: CASSPGTVPSYEQYF. CDR3 DNA sequence: TGTGCCAGCAGCCCGGGGACAGTACCCTCCTACGAGCAGTACTTC.